This T cell receptor beta chain was retrieved from a study of T cell responses to AZD1222 COVID-19 vaccine. Points from the study as a whole: Along spike, vaccine-associated CD4 TCRs were found throughout, with dominance at 160-218 and 743-854. Spike-specific TCR depth and breadth grew after two AZD1222 doses.

It was second doses at about 4 or about 12 weeks that were pooled. Generated by immunoSEQ multiplex PCR, the TCRdb table keeps only in-frame clones and is missing some. The sample consists of fewer than 150,000 clones, around 90% of them appearing once. V was trimmed by 5 bases and J by 4 bases, leaving 8 bases between them. This CDR3 region has 12 residues. CDR1 is MDHEN and CDR2 is SYDVKM in the germline V gene. This clone has just one count. The antigen is unknown. The V gene is TRBV28, the J gene TRBJ1-2; D ambiguous. This receptor was obtained from an adult who received the AZD1222 COVID-19 vaccine. The material sequenced was peripheral blood, taken 28 days after the second AZD1222 dose. Here the CDR3 reads CASSPPSYGYTF. The CDR3 coding sequence is TGTGCCAGCAGTCCCCCAAGCTATGGCTACACCTTC.